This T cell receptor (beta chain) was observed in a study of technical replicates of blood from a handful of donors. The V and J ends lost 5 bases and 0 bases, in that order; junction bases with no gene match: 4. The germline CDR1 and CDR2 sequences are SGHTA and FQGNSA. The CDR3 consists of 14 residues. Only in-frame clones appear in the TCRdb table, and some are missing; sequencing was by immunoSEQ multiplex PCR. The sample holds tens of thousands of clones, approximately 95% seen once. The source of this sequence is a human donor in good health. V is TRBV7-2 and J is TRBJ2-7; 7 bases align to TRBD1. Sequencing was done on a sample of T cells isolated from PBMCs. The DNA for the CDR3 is TGTGCCAGCAGCAGACAGGGAGCCTCCTACGAGCAGTACTTC. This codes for CASSRQGASYEQYF.